The rows below give T cell receptor beta chains drawn from one sample of a study of tumor-infiltrating lymphocytes in primary liver carcinoma. TCRdb reprocessed the multiplex PCR reads with MiXCR, giving one entry per CDR3 protein. The sample lists 90,000 to 100,000 distinct CDR3 sequences; around 63% were seen once. Specimen: liver tumor tissue from sampling region 5. The receptors derive from a woman aged 60-75 years with primary liver carcinoma and hepatitis B virus infection. The CDR3 runs from the conserved cysteine through the conserved F or W. D genes are given only for firm matches. Only part of the rows carry a size: once, few, many, or a class if the clone is expanded.

abundance	j_gene	d_gene	v_gene	CDR3aa	CDR3nt
.	TRBJ2-7	.	TRBV11-2	CTSSSPQLSAERYF	TGTACCAGCAGCTCCCCTCAGCTTTCCGCCGAGCGGTACTTC
.	TRBJ2-1	.	TRBV29-1	CSDKDMVGNEQFF	TGCAGCGATAAGGACATGGTGGGGAATGAGCAGTTCTTC
many	TRBJ1-1	.	TRBV28	CASKERRTEAFF	TGTGCCAGCAAAGAAAGGCGGACTGAAGCTTTCTTT
.	TRBJ2-1	.	TRBV29-1	CRAALDVEQFF	TGCAGGGCTGCGCTAGATGTTGAGCAGTTCTTC
once	TRBJ1-2	.	TRBV28	CASSSEGGVQGYTF	TGTGCCAGCAGTTCCGAAGGGGGGGTGCAGGGCTACACCTTC
once	TRBJ2-1	.	TRBV28	CASSSPTAPGPYNEQFF	TGTGCCAGCAGTTCCCCGACAGCCCCGGGCCCCTACAATGAGCAGTTCTTC
many	TRBJ1-4	TRBD1	TRBV12-3/TRBV12-4	CASRILPGQGFGKLFF	TGTGCCAGCAGGATCTTACCGGGACAGGGGTTCGGAAAACTGTTTTTT
few	TRBJ1-5	TRBD1	TRBV6-1	CAGSRTGRDQPQHF	TGTGCCGGCAGTCGGACAGGGCGTGATCAGCCCCAGCATTTT
once	TRBJ2-7	.	TRBV12-3/TRBV12-4	CASRSFDEQYF	TGTGCCAGTCGTAGCTTCGACGAGCAGTACTTC
many	TRBJ2-1	.	TRBV5-6	CASSFASGNKEFF	.
.	TRBJ2-7	.	TRBV11-2	CASNLERGGLSTQYF	TGTGCCAGCAACTTAGAGAGGGGGGGACTATCGACGCAGTACTTC
.	TRBJ1-2	.	TRBV4-1	CANSPTTGTYDYTF	TGCGCCAACAGCCCTACCACAGGGACCTATGACTACACCTTC
.	TRBJ2-3	.	TRBV6-6	CASSLGADTQYF	TGTGCCAGCAGTTTGGGCGCAGATACGCAATATTTT
.	TRBJ2-7	.	TRBV5-4	CASSSGGAGSYEQYF	TGTGCCAGCAGCTCAGGCGGGGCAGGATCCTACGAGCAGTACTTC
.	TRBJ1-1	.	TRBV28	CAGSPTGEGNTEAFF	TGTGCCGGCAGTCCGACGGGAGAGGGTAACACTGAAGCTTTCTTT
.	TRBJ2-3	.	TRBV11-2	CASSTRPSPIDTHYF	TGTGCCAGCAGCACTCGTCCTTCCCCCATAGATACGCATTATTTT
.	TRBJ1-1	TRBD1	TRBV6-5	CASSSTQGAVEAFF	TGTGCCAGCAGCTCCACTCAGGGGGCGGTTGAAGCTTTCTTT
once	TRBJ2-5	.	TRBV6-1	CAIFAQHQETQYF	TGTGCCATCTTCGCACAGCACCAAGAGACCCAGTACTTC
.	TRBJ2-7	.	TRBV7-9	CASSLVSGGAYKQYF	TGTGCCAGCAGCCTCGTTAGCGGAGGAGCCTACAAGCAGTACTTC
.	TRBJ2-7	TRBD2	TRBV11-2	CAGSLDRGLVPEQYF	TGTGCCGGCAGCTTAGATAGGGGACTAGTTCCTGAGCAGTATTTC
.	TRBJ2-7	.	TRBV10-1	CANTPDRFYEQYF	TGCGCCAACACGCCGGATAGGTTCTACGAGCAGTACTTC
.	TRBJ2-1	TRBD2	TRBV11-2	CASNRRLAGGPGDELLF	TGTGCCAGCAACAGGAGACTAGCGGGAGGGCCGGGGGATGAGCTGCTCTTC
.	TRBJ2-1	.	TRBV7-9	CPSSAPGTEGFYNEQFF	TGTCCCAGCAGCGCCCCTGGAACAGAGGGCTTCTACAATGAGCAGTTCTTC
.	TRBJ2-5	.	TRBV6-6	CASSYSRTWGETQYF	TGTGCCAGCAGTTACTCGCGGACATGGGGAGAGACTCAGTATTTC
.	TRBJ1-4	.	TRBV28	CASNEGPKLFF	TGTGCCAGCAATGAGGGCCCCAAACTGTTTTTT
few	TRBJ2-7	.	TRBV4-2	CVSSQDRGGVGTYEQYF	TGTGTCAGCAGCCAAGATCGTGGAGGTGTAGGGACCTACGAGCAGTACTTC
.	TRBJ2-5	.	TRBV11-2	CTSSLMGPETQYF	TGTACCAGTAGCTTGATGGGACCAGAGACCCAGTACTTC
many	TRBJ2-1	TRBD2	TRBV7-8	CASSPLSGRMGNEQFF	TGTGCCAGCAGCCCCCTGAGCGGGAGAATGGGAAATGAGCAGTTCTTC
.	TRBJ2-3	.	TRBV6-5	CASSYPPPDTGGRADTQYF	TGTGCCAGCAGTTACCCCCCCCCTGACACGGGCGGTCGAGCTGATACGCAGTATTTT
.	TRBJ1-5	.	TRBV7-8	CASSSVAGTSYLPQHF	TGTGCCAGCAGCTCGGTGGCGGGGACGAGCTATCTGCCCCAGCATTTT
.	TRBJ2-1	.	TRBV11-2	CASSLTPPSTREQFF	TGTGCCAGCAGCTTAACACCACCGTCCACGAGGGAGCAGTTCTTC
.	TRBJ2-7	TRBD2	TRBV20-1	CSARGWTSGYYEQYF	TGCAGTGCTAGAGGATGGACTAGCGGGTATTACGAGCAGTACTTC
many	TRBJ1-1	.	TRBV4-2	CASSQHQVNTEAFF	TGTGCCAGCAGCCAGCACCAAGTGAACACTGAAGCTTTCTTT
.	TRBJ2-7	.	TRBV12-3/TRBV12-4	CTSSTKQGYEQYF	TGTACTAGCAGCACCAAACAGGGTTACGAGCAGTACTTC
.	TRBJ2-3	TRBD2	TRBV5-1	CTSGSGTSGSVDTQYF	TGCACCAGTGGCTCCGGGACTAGCGGGAGTGTTGATACGCAGTATTTT
.	TRBJ2-3	TRBD1	TRBV7-8	CASGQRQGDNAQYF	TGTGCCAGTGGCCAGAGACAGGGGGACAATGCGCAGTATTTT
many	TRBJ2-2	.	TRBV11-2	CASSLTRANTGELFF	TGTGCCAGCAGCCTTACTAGAGCGAACACCGGGGAGCTGTTTTTT
.	TRBJ2-3	TRBD2	TRBV6-1	CASSEVLAGGSDTQYF	TGTGCCAGTAGTGAGGTCCTAGCGGGGGGCTCAGATACGCAGTATTTT
.	TRBJ1-1	.	TRBV11-1	CTSSFFGAANTEAYF	TGTACCAGCAGCTTTTTTGGGGCAGCGAACACCGAAGCTTACTTT
.	TRBJ2-7	TRBD1	TRBV5-1	CASSPSRPGQTYEQYF	TGCGCCAGCAGCCCGTCCCGCCCGGGACAGACCTACGAGCAGTACTTC
few	TRBJ1-2	TRBD1	TRBV5-1	CASSPGTGAIDYGYTF	TGCGCCAGCAGCCCTGGGACAGGGGCGATCGACTATGGCTACACCTTC
many	TRBJ1-5	.	TRBV6-1	CASRGPFPGQIYSNQPQHF	TGTGCCAGCAGGGGCCCGTTTCCGGGACAAATTTATAGCAATCAGCCCCAGCATTTT
.	TRBJ2-3	.	TRBV11-2	CASSPAPTGKGTDTQYF	TGTGCCAGCAGTCCGGCCCCCACGGGCAAAGGAACAGATACCCAGTATTTT
.	TRBJ1-1	TRBD1	TRBV28	CAGRKSGGSNTEAFF	TGTGCCGGCAGAAAATCAGGGGGTTCGAACACTGAAGCTTTCTTT